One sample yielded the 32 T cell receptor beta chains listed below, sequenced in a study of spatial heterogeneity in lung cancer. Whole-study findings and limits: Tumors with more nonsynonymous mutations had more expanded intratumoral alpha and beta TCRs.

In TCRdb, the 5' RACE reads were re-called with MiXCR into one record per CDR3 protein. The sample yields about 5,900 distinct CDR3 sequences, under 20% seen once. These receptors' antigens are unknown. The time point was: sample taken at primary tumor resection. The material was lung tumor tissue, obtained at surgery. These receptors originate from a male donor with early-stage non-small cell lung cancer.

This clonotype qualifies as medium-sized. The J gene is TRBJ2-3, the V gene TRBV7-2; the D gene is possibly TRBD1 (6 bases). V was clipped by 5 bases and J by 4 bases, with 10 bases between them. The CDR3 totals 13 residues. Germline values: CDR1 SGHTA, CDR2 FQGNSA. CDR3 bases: TGTGCCAGCAGCCTAGGGGGTGCAGATACGCAGTATTTT. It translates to CASSLGGADTQYF. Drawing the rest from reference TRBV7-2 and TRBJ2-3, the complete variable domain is GAGVSQSPSNKVTEKGKDVELRCDPISGHTALYWYRQSLGQGLEFLIYFQGNSAPDKSGLPSDRFSAERTGGSVSTLTIQRTQQEDSAVYLCASSLGGADTQYFGPGTRLTVL.

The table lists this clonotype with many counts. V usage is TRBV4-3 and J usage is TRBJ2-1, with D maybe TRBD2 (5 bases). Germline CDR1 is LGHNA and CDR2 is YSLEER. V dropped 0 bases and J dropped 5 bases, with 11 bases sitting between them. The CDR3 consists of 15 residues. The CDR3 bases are TGCGCCAGCAGCCAAGATGTTGCGGGTCACAATGAGCAGTTCTTC. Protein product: CASSQDVAGHNEQFF.

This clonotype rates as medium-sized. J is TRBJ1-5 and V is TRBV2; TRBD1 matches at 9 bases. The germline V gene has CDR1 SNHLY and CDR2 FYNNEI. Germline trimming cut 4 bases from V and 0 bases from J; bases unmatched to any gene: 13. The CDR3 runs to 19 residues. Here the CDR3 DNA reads TGTGCCAGCAGTGTAAGCAAGAGACAGGGGGGGAATAGCAATCAGCCCCAGCATTTT. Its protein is CASSVSKRQGGNSNQPQHF.

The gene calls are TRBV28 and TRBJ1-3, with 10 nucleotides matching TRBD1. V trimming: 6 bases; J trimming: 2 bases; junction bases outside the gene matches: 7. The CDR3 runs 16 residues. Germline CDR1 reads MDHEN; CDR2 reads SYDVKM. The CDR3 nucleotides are TGTGCCAGCAGCCTCTCCGGGACAGGGGCTGGAAACACCATATATTTT. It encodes CASSLSGTGAGNTIYF. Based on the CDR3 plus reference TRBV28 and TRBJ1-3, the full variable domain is DVKVTQSSRYLVKRTGEKVFLECVQDMDHENMFWYRQDPGLGLRLIYFSYDVKMKEKGDIPEGYSVSREKKERFSLILESASTNQTSMYLCASSLSGTGAGNTIYFGEGSWLTVV.

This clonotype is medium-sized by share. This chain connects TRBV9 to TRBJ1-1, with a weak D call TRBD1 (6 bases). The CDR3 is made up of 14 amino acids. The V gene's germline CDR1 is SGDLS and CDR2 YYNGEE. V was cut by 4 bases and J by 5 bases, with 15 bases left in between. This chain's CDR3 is CASSSTGRRTEAFF. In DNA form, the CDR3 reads TGTGCCAGCAGCTCCACAGGGAGAAGGACTGAAGCTTTCTTT.

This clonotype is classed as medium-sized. CDR3 sequence: CASSPDTYYGYTF. DNA of the CDR3: TGTGCCAGCAGCCCCGACACCTACTATGGCTACACCTTC. The chain has TRBV7-8 and TRBJ1-2; D uncertain. The CDR3 length is 13 residues. Per germline, CDR1 SGHVS and CDR2 FQNEAQ. V lost 5 bases and J lost 3, with 10 bases in between.

The CDR3 is CASSFGMTQYF. CDR3 bases: TGTGCCAGCAGCTTTGGGATGACCCAGTACTTC. The gene calls are TRBV5-6 and TRBJ2-5, with D hard to call. The V end lost 2 bases, the J end lost 7 bases, and 6 bases lay between the germline ends. The CDR3 consists of 11 residues. Germline values: CDR1 SGHDT, CDR2 YYEEEE.

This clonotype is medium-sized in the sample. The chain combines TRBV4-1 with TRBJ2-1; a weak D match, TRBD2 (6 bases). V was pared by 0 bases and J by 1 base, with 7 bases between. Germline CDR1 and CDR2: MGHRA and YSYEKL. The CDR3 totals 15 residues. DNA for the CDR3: TGCGCCAGCAGCCAAGACGGGGGTTCCTACAATGAGCAGTTCTTC. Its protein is CASSQDGGSYNEQFF.

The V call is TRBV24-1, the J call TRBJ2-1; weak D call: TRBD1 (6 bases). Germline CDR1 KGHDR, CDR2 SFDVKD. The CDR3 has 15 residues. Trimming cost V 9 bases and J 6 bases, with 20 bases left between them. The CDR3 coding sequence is TGTGCCACCTCGGACCGGGACAAAGCGTTCAATGAGCAGTTCTTC. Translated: CATSDRDKAFNEQFF.

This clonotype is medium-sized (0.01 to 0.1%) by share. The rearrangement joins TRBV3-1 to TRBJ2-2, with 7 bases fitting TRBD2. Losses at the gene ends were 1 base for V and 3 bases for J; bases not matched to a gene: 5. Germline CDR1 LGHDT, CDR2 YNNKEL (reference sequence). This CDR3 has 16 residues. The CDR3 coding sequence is TGTGCCAGCAGCCAAGGGACGGGAGGCTACACCGGGGAGCTGTTTTTT. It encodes CASSQGTGGYTGELFF.

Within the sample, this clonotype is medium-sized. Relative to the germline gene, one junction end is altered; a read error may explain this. The CDR3, as DNA: TGCAGTGCGAGAGGGGGCAGATCCTACAATGAGCAGTTCTTC. Translated, it gives CSARGGRSYNEQFF. The chain uses TRBV20-1 and TRBJ2-1; 7 bases match TRBD1. This CDR3 has 14 residues. CDR1 and CDR2 (germline): DFQATT, SNEGSKA (reference sequence).

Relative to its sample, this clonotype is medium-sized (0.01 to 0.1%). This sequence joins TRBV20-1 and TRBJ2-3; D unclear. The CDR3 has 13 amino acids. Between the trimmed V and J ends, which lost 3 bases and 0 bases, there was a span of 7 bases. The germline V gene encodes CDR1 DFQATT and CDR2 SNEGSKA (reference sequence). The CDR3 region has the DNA TGCAGTGCTAGGATGTCTAGCACAGATACGCAGTATTTT. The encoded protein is CSARMSSTDTQYF.

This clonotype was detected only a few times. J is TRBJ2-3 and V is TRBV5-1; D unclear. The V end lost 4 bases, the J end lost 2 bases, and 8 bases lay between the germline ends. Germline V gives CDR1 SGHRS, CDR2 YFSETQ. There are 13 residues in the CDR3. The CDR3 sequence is CASSPEITDTQYF. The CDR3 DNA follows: TGCGCCAGCAGCCCCGAAATCACAGATACGCAGTATTTT. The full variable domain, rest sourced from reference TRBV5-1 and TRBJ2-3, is KAGVTQTPRYLIKTRGQQVTLSCSPISGHRSVSWYQQTPGQGLQFLFEYFSETQRNKGNFPGRFSGRQFSNSRSEMNVSTLELGDSALYLCASSPEITDTQYFGPGTRLTVL.

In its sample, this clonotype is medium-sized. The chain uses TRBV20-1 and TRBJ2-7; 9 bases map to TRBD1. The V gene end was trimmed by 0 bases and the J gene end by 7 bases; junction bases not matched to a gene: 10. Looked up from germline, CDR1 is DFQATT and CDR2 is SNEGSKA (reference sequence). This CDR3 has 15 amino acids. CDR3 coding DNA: TGCAGTGCTAGAGATCCCGGGACAGGGCTTGGGGAGCAGTACTTC. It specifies CSARDPGTGLGEQYF.

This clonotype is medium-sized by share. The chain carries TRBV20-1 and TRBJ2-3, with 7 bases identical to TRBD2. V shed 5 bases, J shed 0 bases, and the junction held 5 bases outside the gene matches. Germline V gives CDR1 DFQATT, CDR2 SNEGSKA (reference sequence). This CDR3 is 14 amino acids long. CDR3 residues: CSASGGVSTDTQYF. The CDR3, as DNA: TGCAGTGCTTCGGGGGGAGTCAGCACAGATACGCAGTATTTT.

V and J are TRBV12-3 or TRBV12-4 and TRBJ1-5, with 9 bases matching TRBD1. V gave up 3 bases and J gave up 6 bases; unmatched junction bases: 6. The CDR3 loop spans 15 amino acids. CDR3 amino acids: CASSFKDRGGQPQHF. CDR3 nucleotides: TGTGCCAGCAGTTTCAAGGACAGGGGAGGTCAGCCCCAGCATTTT.

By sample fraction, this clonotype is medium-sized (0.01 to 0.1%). The CDR3 nucleotides read TGTGCCAGCAGCCCATCCGAGCCGGGACTAGCGGGCCTCACAGATACGCAGTATTTT. This codes for CASSPSEPGLAGLTDTQYF. The chain recombines TRBV7-6 with TRBJ2-3; 12 bases align to TRBD2. There are 19 residues in the CDR3. The germline gives CDR1 SGHVS, CDR2 FNYEAQ. V gave up 5 bases and J gave up 2 bases; unmatched junction bases: 14.

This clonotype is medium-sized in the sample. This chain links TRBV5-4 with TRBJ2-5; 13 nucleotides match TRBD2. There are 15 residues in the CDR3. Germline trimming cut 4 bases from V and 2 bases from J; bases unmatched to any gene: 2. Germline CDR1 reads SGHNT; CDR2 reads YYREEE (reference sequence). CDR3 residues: CASSRGLAGQETQYF. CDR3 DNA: TGTGCCAGCAGCAGGGGACTAGCGGGGCAAGAGACCCAGTACTTC.

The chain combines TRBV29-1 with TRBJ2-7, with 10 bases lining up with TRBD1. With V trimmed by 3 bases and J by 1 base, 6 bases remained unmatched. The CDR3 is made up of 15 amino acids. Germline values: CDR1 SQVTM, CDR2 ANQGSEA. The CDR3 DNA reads TGCAGCGTTGAGAACCCGGGACAGGGGTCCTACGAGCAGTACTTC. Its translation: CSVENPGQGSYEQYF.

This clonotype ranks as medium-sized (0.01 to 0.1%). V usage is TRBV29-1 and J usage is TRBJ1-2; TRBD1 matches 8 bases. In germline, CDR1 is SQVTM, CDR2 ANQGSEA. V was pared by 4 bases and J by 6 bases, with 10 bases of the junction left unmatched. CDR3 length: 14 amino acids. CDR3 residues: CSVGISGGFDGYTF. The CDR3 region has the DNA TGCAGCGTTGGGATCTCAGGGGGCTTTGATGGCTACACCTTC.

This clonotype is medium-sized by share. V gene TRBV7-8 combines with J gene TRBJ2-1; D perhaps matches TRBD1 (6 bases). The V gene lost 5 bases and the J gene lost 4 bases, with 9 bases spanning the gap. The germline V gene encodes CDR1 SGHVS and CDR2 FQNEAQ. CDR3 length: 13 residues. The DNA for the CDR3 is TGTGCCAGCAGCCTACAGGGTTACAATGAGCAGTTCTTC. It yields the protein CASSLQGYNEQFF.

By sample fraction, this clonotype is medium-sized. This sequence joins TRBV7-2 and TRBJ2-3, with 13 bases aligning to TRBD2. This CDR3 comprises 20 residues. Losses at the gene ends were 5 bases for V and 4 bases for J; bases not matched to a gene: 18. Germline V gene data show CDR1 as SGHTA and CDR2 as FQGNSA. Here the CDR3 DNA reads TGTGCCAGCAGCCCGAGGATACTAGCGGGAGGGATTAGTCGGCCAGATACGCAGTATTTT. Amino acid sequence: CASSPRILAGGISRPDTQYF.

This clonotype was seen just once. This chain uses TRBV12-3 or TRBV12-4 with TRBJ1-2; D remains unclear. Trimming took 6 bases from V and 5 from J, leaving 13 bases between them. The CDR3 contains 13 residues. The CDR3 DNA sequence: TGTGCCAGCAGCCGGGAGATGGAGTATGGCTACACCTTC. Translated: CASSREMEYGYTF.

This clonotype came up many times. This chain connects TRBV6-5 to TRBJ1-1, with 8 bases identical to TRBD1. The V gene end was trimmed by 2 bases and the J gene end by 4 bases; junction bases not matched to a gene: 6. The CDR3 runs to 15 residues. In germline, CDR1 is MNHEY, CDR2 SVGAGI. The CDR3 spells CASSYLAGGRTEAFF. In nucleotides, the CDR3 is TGTGCCAGCAGTTACCTAGCAGGGGGCCGCACTGAAGCTTTCTTT.

CDR3 coding DNA: TGTGCCAGCATCCGGAGATCACCCCTCCACTTT. This gives the protein CASIRRSPLHF. This rearrangement joins TRBV6-4 to TRBJ1-6; D is unresolved. Germline V gives CDR1 MRHNA, CDR2 SNTAGT. The CDR3 contains 11 residues. V was trimmed by 7 bases and J by 10 bases, leaving 8 bases between them.

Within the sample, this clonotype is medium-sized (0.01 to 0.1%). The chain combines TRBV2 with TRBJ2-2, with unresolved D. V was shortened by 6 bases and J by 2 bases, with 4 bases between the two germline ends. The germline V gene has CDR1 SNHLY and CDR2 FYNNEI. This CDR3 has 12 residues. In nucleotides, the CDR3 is TGTGCCAGCAGAACTAACACCGGGGAGCTGTTTTTT. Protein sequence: CASRTNTGELFF.

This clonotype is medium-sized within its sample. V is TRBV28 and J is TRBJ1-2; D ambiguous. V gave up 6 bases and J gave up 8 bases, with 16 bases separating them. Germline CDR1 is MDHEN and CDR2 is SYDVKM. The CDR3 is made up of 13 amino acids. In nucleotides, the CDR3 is TGTGCCAGCAGCCAAGACCAGACACGCGGCTACACCTTC. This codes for CASSQDQTRGYTF.

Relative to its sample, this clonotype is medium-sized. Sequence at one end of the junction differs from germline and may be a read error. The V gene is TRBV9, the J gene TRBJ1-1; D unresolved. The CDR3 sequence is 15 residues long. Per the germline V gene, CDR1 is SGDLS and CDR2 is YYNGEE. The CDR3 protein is CVSSVDPGLNTEAFF. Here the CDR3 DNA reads TGTGTCAGCAGCGTAGACCCGGGCCTGAACACTGAAGCTTTCTTT.

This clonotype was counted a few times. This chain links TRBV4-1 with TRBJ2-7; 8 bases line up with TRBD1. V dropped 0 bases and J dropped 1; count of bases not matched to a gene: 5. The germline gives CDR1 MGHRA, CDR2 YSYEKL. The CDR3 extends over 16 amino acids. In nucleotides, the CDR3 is TGCGCCAGCAGCCAAGAAAACAGGGGGGATTCCTACGAGCAGTACTTC. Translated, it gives CASSQENRGDSYEQYF.

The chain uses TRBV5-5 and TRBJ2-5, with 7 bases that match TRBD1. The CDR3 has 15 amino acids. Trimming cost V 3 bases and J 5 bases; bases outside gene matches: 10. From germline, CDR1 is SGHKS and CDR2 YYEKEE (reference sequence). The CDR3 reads CASSSQTGFFETQYF. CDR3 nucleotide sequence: TGTGCCAGCAGCTCACAGACAGGGTTCTTTGAGACCCAGTACTTC.

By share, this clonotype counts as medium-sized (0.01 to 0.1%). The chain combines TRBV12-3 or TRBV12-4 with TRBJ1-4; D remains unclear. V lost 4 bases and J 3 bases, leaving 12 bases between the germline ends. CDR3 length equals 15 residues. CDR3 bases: TGTGCCAGCAGTTCCTCAGTAGCGTCTAATGAAAAACTGTTTTTT. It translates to CASSSSVASNEKLFF.

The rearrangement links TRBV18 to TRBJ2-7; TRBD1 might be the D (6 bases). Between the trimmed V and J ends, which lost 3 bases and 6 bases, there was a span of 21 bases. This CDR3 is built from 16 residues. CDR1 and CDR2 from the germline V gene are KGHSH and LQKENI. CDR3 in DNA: TGTGCCAGCTCACCCCCGAGGGGGTTTGGGCGAGGCGAGCAGTACTTC. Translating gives CASSPPRGFGRGEQYF.